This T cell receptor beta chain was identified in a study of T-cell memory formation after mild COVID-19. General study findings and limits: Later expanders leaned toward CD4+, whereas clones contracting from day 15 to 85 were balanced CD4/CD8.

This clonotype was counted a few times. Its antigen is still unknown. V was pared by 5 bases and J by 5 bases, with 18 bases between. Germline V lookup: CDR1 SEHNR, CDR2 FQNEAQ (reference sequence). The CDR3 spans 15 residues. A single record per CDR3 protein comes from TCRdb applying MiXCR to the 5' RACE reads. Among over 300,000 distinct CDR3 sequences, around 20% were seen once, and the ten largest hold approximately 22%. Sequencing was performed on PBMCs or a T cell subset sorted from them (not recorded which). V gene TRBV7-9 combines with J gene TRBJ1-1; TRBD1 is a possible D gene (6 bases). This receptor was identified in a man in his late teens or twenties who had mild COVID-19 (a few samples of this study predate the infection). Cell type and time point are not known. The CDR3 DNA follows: TGTGCCAGCAGCCACCCTCTAGGGGGGGGGACTGAAGCTTTCTTT. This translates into CASSHPLGGGTEAFF. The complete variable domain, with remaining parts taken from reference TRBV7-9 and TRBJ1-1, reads DTGVSQNPRHKITKRGQNVTFRCDPISEHNRLYWYRQTLGQGPEFLTYFQNEAQLEKSRLLSDRFSAERPKGSFSTLEIQRTEQGDSAMYLCASSHPLGGGTEAFFGQGTRLTVV.